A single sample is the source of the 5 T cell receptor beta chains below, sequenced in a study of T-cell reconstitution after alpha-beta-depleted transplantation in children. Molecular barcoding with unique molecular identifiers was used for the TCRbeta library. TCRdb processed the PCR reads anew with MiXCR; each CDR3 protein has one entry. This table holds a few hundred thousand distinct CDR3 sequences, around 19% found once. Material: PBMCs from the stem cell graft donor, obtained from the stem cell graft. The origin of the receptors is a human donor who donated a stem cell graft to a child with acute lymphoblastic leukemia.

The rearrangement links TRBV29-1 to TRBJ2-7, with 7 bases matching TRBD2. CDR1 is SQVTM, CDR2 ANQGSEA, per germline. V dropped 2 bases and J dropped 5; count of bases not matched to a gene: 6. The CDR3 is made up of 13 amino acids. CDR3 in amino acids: CSVEQVTSNEQYF. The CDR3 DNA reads TGCAGCGTTGAACAGGTGACTAGCAACGAGCAGTACTTC.

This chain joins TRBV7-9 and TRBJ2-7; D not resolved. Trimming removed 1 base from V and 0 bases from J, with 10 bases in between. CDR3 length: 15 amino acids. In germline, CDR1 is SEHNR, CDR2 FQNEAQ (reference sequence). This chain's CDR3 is CASSLVHESSYEQYF. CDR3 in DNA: TGTGCCAGCAGCTTAGTCCACGAGAGCTCCTACGAGCAGTACTTC. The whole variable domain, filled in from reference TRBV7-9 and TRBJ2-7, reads DTGVSQNPRHKITKRGQNVTFRCDPISEHNRLYWYRQTLGQGPEFLTYFQNEAQLEKSRLLSDRFSAERPKGSFSTLEIQRTEQGDSAMYLCASSLVHESSYEQYFGPGTRLTVT.

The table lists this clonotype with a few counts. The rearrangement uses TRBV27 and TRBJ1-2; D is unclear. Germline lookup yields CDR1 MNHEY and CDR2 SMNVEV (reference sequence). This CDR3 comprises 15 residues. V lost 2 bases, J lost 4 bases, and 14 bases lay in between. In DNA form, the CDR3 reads TGTGCCAGCAGTTTAACAGCGCCAGAGATCTATGGCTACACCTTC. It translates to CASSLTAPEIYGYTF.

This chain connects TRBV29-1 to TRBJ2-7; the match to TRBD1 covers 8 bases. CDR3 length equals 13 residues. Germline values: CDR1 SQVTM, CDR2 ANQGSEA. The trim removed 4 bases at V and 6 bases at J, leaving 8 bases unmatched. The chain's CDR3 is CSVVISGQGEQYF. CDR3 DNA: TGCAGCGTTGTTATAAGTGGACAGGGCGAGCAGTACTTC.

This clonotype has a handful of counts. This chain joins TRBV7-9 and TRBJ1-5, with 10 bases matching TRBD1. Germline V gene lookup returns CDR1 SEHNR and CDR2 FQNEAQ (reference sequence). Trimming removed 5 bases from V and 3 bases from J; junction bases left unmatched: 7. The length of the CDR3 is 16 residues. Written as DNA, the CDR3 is TGTGCCAGCAGCCCCGGGACAGGGGATAACAATCAGCCCCAGCATTTT. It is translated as CASSPGTGDNNQPQHF. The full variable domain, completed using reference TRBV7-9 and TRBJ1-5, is DTGVSQNPRHKITKRGQNVTFRCDPISEHNRLYWYRQTLGQGPEFLTYFQNEAQLEKSRLLSDRFSAERPKGSFSTLEIQRTEQGDSAMYLCASSPGTGDNNQPQHFGDGTRLSIL.